What follows are 20 T cell receptor beta chains derived from one specimen sequenced in a study of shared clonotypes between healthy human individuals. Generated by immunoSEQ multiplex PCR, the TCRdb table keeps only in-frame clones and is missing some. The table shows 2 million to 3 million clones, with over 85% occurring only once. The sequenced material came from naive CD4+ T cells from PBMCs. Subset indicated: CD45RA+ positively selected. The receptors here all came from a man aged 18 to 30 in good health. Some clones in this sample may be carry-over from other donors' samples.

The V gene is TRBV4-1, the J gene TRBJ2-7; TRBD1 aligns across 9 bases. V shed 0 bases and J 5 bases; nucleotides not matched to a gene: 5. The CDR3 extends over 15 amino acids. Germline CDR1 and CDR2: MGHRA and YSYEKL. The CDR3 protein is CASSQDWTGADEQYF. In DNA, the CDR3 is TGCGCCAGCAGCCAAGATTGGACAGGGGCGGACGAGCAGTACTTC.

About this clone: Other DNA variants within this sample encode the same CDR3. The chain recombines TRBV28 with TRBJ1-5; D call uncertain. Germline values: CDR1 MDHEN, CDR2 SYDVKM. CDR3 length: 15 amino acids. Trimming took off 3 bases at V and 0 bases at J, with 9 bases between the two ends. CDR3 residues: CASSLYRNSNQPQHF. The CDR3 DNA reads TGTGCCAGCAGTTTGTACAGAAATAGCAATCAGCCCCAGCATTTT.

This clone was detected only once. The sample has other DNA sequences that encode this CDR3 too. The chain recombines TRBV28 with TRBJ1-2; D is uncertain. The CDR3 runs to 12 residues. V lost 1 base to trimming and J lost 5 bases, with 5 bases between them. Germline lookup yields CDR1 MDHEN and CDR2 SYDVKM. The CDR3 protein is CASSLSRYGYTF. In DNA form, the CDR3 reads TGTGCCAGCAGTTTATCCCGATATGGCTACACCTTC.

A single count supports this clone. The chain joins TRBV28 to TRBJ2-1; no definite D call. Between the trimmed V and J ends, which lost 7 bases and 0 bases, there was a span of 13 bases. This CDR3 comprises 15 residues. Germline lookup yields CDR1 MDHEN and CDR2 SYDVKM. CDR3 DNA sequence: TGTGCCAGCATCCCCAGATGGGGCTCCTACAATGAGCAGTTCTTC. Its protein product is CASIPRWGSYNEQFF.

The gene calls are TRBV5-4 and TRBJ1-2; 10 bases are a match to TRBD1. The CDR3 extends over 13 amino acids. Germline V CDR1 and CDR2: SGHNT, YYREEE (reference sequence). The V and J ends lost 5 bases and 7 bases, in that order; junction bases with no gene match: 5. The CDR3 nucleotides read TGTGCCAGCAGTGGGACAGGGGAGTTTGGCTACACCTTC. The encoded protein is CASSGTGEFGYTF. The full variable domain, rest sourced from reference TRBV5-4 and TRBJ1-2, is ETGVTQSPTHLIKTRGQQVTLRCSSQSGHNTVSWYQQALGQGPQFIFQYYREEENGRGNFPPRFSGLQFPNYSSELNVNALELDDSALYLCASSGTGEFGYTFGSGTRLTVV.

This chain uses TRBV15 with TRBJ1-4, with 8 bases aligning to TRBD1. There are 16 residues in the CDR3. Trimming removed 0 bases from V and 3 bases from J; junction bases left unmatched: 3. CDR1 LNHNV and CDR2 YYDKDF come from the germline V gene (reference sequence). CDR3 bases: TGTGCCACCAGCAGAGAACAGGGGGAGCCTAATGAAAAACTGTTTTTT. Amino acid sequence: CATSREQGEPNEKLFF.

Of note for this clone: The sample has other DNA sequences that encode this CDR3 too. The rearrangement uses TRBV5-1 and TRBJ1-3, with 7 nucleotides matching TRBD1. Trimming cost V 4 bases and J 0 bases; bases outside gene matches: 1. The CDR3 totals 14 residues. Germline-derived CDR1 and CDR2 are SGHRS and YFSETQ. This CDR3 is CASSEGASGNTIYF. The CDR3 DNA follows: TGCGCCAGCAGCGAGGGGGCCTCTGGAAACACCATATATTTT.

The rearrangement joins TRBV6-1 to TRBJ2-2; 8 nucleotides agree with TRBD2. The V gene's germline CDR1 is MNHNS and CDR2 SASEGT. The CDR3 is 14 residues long. V was pared by 6 bases and J by 5 bases, with 5 bases of the junction left unmatched. CDR3 sequence reads: CASRRREGTGELFF. The CDR3 nucleotides are TGTGCCAGCAGAAGACGGGAGGGGACCGGGGAGCTGTTTTTT.

The DNA of the CDR3 is TGTGCCAGCAGCTTAGTTGGAGGGTACTACACCGGGGAGCTGTTTTTT. Amino acid sequence: CASSLVGGYYTGELFF. The V gene is TRBV11-3, the J gene TRBJ2-2; maybe TRBD2 (6 bases). The V gene lost 1 base and the J gene lost 3 bases, with 12 bases spanning the gap. The CDR3 runs 16 residues. Germline CDR1 is SGHNT and CDR2 is YENEEA.

This chain joins TRBV28 and TRBJ2-3; tentative D call: TRBD1 (7 bases). Trimming took off 7 bases at V and 7 bases at J, with 21 bases between the two ends. The CDR3 runs to 15 residues. Germline V lookup: CDR1 MDHEN, CDR2 SYDVKM. CDR3 sequence reads: CASTSPGQGGHTQYF. The CDR3 bases are TGTGCCAGCACCAGTCCGGGGCAGGGGGGACATACGCAGTATTTT.

This chain uses TRBV7-2 with TRBJ2-2; TRBD1 or TRBD2 may be the D gene (5 bases each). Germline-derived CDR1 and CDR2 are SGHTA and FQGNSA. This CDR3 contains 15 residues. Between the trimmed V and J ends, which lost 5 bases and 1 base, there was a span of 11 bases. CDR3 residues: CASSLRDQNTGELFF. CDR3 sequence (DNA): TGTGCCAGCAGCCTACGGGACCAGAACACCGGGGAGCTGTTTTTT.

The rearrangement links TRBV6-6 to TRBJ2-7; the D gene could be TRBD1 or TRBD2 (5 bases each). Germline CDR1 is MNHNY and CDR2 is SVGAGI (reference sequence). The CDR3 has 15 amino acids. The germline V and J ends were trimmed by 4 bases and 0 bases, with 13 bases remaining between them. CDR3 sequence: CASSSRDLLSYEQYF. The CDR3 nucleotides read TGTGCCAGCAGTTCCCGGGACCTTCTCTCCTACGAGCAGTACTTC.

The chain has TRBV7-9 and TRBJ2-7, with a tentative D call TRBD2 (6 bases). Looked up from germline, CDR1 is SEHNR and CDR2 is FQNEAQ (reference sequence). This CDR3 region has 15 residues. V shed 5 bases and J shed 0 bases, with 14 bases lying between them. CDR3 residues: CASSRKRGNSYEQYF. CDR3 sequence (DNA): TGTGCCAGCAGCAGAAAACGGGGGAACTCCTACGAGCAGTACTTC.

The V and J genes are TRBV15 and TRBJ2-5; 9 bases are a match to TRBD1. Trimming removed 0 bases from V and 5 bases from J; junction bases left unmatched: 7. CDR1 and CDR2 (germline): LNHNV, YYDKDF (reference sequence). There are 16 residues in the CDR3. CDR3 nucleotide sequence: TGTGCCACCAGCAGAGATCTAACAGGGGGCCTGGAGACCCAGTACTTC. As protein: CATSRDLTGGLETQYF.

This clone has just one count. The CDR3 reads CASSLSSGQVYNEQFF. The CDR3, as DNA: TGTGCCAGCAGCTTGAGTAGCGGACAGGTTTACAATGAGCAGTTCTTC. The V gene is TRBV5-4, the J gene TRBJ2-1; possibly TRBD1 for D (7 bases). This CDR3 region has 16 residues. The germline V gene has CDR1 SGHNT and CDR2 YYREEE (reference sequence). Trimming removed 1 base at V and 4 bases at J, with 15 bases between.

A note on this clone: Other DNA sequences in the sample encode the same CDR3. The chain combines TRBV7-9 with TRBJ2-3; D remains ambiguous. This CDR3 has 13 amino acids. V was trimmed by 1 base and J by 5 bases, leaving 7 bases between them. Germline CDR1 reads SEHNR; CDR2 reads FQNEAQ (reference sequence). The CDR3 DNA reads as TGTGCCAGCAGCTTAGGGGTGGGAGATACGCAGTATTTT. The encoded protein is CASSLGVGDTQYF.

V gene TRBV6-4 combines with J gene TRBJ2-7, with D perhaps matching TRBD1 (6 bases). Per the germline V gene, CDR1 is MRHNA and CDR2 is SNTAGT. Trimming removed 6 bases at V and 0 bases at J, with 15 bases between. The CDR3 totals 15 residues. CDR3 in amino acids: CASRIRQENSYEQYF. In DNA, the CDR3 is TGTGCCAGCAGAATAAGACAGGAGAACTCCTACGAGCAGTACTTC.

V and J are TRBV14 and TRBJ2-1; D unclear. Germline lookup yields CDR1 SGHDN and CDR2 FVKESK. V lost 5 bases, J lost 3 bases, and 5 bases lay in between. CDR3 length: 12 amino acids. The CDR3 here is CASSSDYNEQFF. The CDR3 DNA follows: TGTGCCAGCAGCTCAGACTACAATGAGCAGTTCTTC.

This rearrangement joins TRBV4-1 to TRBJ2-5; the D gene is possibly TRBD2 (6 bases). Germline lookup yields CDR1 MGHRA and CDR2 YSYEKL. Trimming left V 3 bases short and J 9 bases short, with 17 bases between. The CDR3 length is 14 residues. The CDR3: CASSQEGTDRAQYF. CDR3 bases: TGCGCCAGCAGCCAGGAAGGGACTGATCGGGCCCAGTACTTC.

This rearrangement joins TRBV5-1 to TRBJ2-1, with TRBD2 matching over 13 bases. The CDR3 loop spans 15 amino acids. Germline V gene data show CDR1 as SGHRS and CDR2 as YFSETQ. V trimming: 4 bases; J trimming: 8 bases; junction bases outside the gene matches: 6. The CDR3 loop reads CASSLGTSGTYEQFF. CDR3 DNA sequence: TGCGCCAGCAGCCTCGGGACTAGCGGGACCTATGAGCAGTTCTTC.